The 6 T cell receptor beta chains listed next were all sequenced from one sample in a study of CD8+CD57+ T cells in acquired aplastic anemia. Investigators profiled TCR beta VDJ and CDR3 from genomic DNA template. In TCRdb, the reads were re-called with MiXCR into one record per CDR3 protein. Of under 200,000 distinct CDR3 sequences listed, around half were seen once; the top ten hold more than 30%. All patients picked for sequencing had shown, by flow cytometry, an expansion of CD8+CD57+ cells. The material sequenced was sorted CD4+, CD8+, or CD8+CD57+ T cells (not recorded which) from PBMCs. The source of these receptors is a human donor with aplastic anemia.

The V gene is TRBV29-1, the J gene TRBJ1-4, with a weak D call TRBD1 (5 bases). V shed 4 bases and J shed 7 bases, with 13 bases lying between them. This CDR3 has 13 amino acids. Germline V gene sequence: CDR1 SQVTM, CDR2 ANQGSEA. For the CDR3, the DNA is TGCAGCGTTGTCCGGGGGTTTGGTGAAAAACTGTTTTTT. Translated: CSVVRGFGEKLFF.

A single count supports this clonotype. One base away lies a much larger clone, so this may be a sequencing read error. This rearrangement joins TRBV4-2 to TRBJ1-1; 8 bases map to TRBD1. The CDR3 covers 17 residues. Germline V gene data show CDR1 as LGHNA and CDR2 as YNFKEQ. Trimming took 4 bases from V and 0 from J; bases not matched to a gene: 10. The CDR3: CASSRVGQVIMNTEAFF. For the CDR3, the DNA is TGTGCCAGCAGCCGAGTGGGACAGGTCATCATGAACACTGAAGCTTTCTTT.

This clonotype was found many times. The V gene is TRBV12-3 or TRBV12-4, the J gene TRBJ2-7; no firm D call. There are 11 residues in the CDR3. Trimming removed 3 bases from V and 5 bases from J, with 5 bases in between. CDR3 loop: CASSFQNEQYF. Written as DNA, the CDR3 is TGTGCCAGCAGTTTTCAGAACGAGCAGTACTTC.

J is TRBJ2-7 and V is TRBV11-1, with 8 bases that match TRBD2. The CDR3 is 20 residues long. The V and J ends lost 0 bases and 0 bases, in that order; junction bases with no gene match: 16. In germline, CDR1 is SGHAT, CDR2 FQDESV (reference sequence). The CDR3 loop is CASSLALSGGAPPCSYEQYF. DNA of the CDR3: TGTGCCAGCAGCTTAGCGCTAAGCGGGGGTGCACCTCCGTGCTCCTACGAGCAGTACTTC.

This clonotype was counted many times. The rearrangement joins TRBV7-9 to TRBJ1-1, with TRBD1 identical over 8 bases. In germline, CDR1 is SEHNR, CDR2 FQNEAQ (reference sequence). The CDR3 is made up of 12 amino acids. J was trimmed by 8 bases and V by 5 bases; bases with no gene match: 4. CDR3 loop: CASSPGTGEAFF. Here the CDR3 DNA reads TGTGCCAGCAGCCCGGGGACAGGAGAAGCTTTCTTT.

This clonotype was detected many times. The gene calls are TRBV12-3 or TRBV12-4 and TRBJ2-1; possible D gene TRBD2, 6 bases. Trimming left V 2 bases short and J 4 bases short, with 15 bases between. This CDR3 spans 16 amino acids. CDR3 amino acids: CASSLSFLAPYNEQFF. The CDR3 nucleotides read TGTGCCAGCAGTTTATCGTTTCTAGCGCCTTACAATGAGCAGTTCTTC.